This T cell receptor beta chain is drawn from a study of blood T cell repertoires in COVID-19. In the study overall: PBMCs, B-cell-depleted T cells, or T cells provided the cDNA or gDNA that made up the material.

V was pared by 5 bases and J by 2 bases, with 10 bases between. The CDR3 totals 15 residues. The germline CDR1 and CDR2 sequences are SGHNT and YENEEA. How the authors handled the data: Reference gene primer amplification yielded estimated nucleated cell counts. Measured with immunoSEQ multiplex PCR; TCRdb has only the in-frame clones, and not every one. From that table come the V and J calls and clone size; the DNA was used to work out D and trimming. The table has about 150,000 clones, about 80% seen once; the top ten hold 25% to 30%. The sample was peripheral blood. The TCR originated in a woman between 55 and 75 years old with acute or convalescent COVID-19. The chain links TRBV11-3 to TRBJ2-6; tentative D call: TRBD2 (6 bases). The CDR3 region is CASSLGLPGANVLTF. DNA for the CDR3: TGTGCCAGCAGCCTGGGACTGCCTGGGGCCAACGTCCTGACTTTC. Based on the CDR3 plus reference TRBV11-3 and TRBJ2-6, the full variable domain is EAGVVQSPRYKIIEKKQPVAFWCNPISGHNTLYWYLQNLGQGPELLIRYENEEAVDDSQLPKDRFSAERLKGVDSTLKIQPAELGDSAVYLCASSLGLPGANVLTFGAGSRLTVL.